Each of the 9 T cell receptor beta chains below was sequenced from the same sample in a study of control samples from healthy donors and cancer patients. Libraries were prepared by immunoSEQ multiplex PCR; TCRdb keeps only in-frame clonotypes and omits some of them. The sample carries about 170,000 clones, 85% to 95% recorded once. Sequenced: blood. These receptors were collected from an older woman in good health.

The chain couples TRBV13 to TRBJ1-5; a weak D match, TRBD1 (6 bases). CDR1 and CDR2 (germline): PRHDT, FYEKMQ (reference sequence). The CDR3 loop spans 16 amino acids. The V end was cut by 5 bases, the J end by 2 bases, with 16 bases between. The CDR3 sequence: CASSKRQERGNQPQHF. The CDR3 DNA reads TGTGCCAGCAGCAAACGACAGGAAAGGGGCAATCAGCCCCAGCATTTT.

The chain joins TRBV4-2 to TRBJ1-1; D possibly corresponds to TRBD1 (5 bases). The CDR3 sequence is 12 residues long. V lost 2 bases to trimming and J lost 7 bases, with 8 bases between them. Germline lookup yields CDR1 LGHNA and CDR2 YNFKEQ. The chain's CDR3 is CASSQLGHEAFF. CDR3 nucleotides: TGTGCCAGCAGCCAACTTGGACATGAAGCTTTCTTT.

V is TRBV6-4 and J is TRBJ2-1, with D maybe TRBD1 (6 bases). Per germline, CDR1 MRHNA and CDR2 SNTAGT. The germline V and J ends were trimmed by 2 bases and 10 bases, with 12 bases remaining between them. The CDR3 totals 13 residues. In nucleotides, the CDR3 is TGTGCCAGCAGTGACCAAGGCGACAGGGAGCAGTTCTTC. The encoded protein is CASSDQGDREQFF.

The gene calls are TRBV7-9 and TRBJ1-1; the D gene is possibly TRBD1 (5 bases). The CDR3 has 14 residues. The V and J ends lost 5 bases and 6 bases respectively, with 16 bases between them. Germline V gene data show CDR1 as SEHNR and CDR2 as FQNEAQ (reference sequence). This CDR3 is CASSPGPQGAEAFF. For the CDR3, the DNA is TGTGCCAGCAGCCCAGGACCCCAGGGAGCTGAAGCTTTCTTT.

This chain links TRBV29-1 with TRBJ2-7; TRBD1 might be the D (5 bases). The CDR3 consists of 12 residues. V was pared by 6 bases and J by 2 bases, with 11 bases between. Germline values: CDR1 SQVTM, CDR2 ANQGSEA. The CDR3 bases are TGCAGCGTCAAGGGGTTAACCTACGAGCAGTACTTC. It translates to CSVKGLTYEQYF.

In DNA form, the CDR3 reads TGTGCCAGTAGCCCCCAAGCTGGAAACACCATATATTTT. It specifies CASSPQAGNTIYF. The rearrangement links TRBV19 to TRBJ1-3, with D unresolved. The CDR3 length is 13 residues. The germline V gene has CDR1 LNHDA and CDR2 SQIVND (reference sequence). Trimming removed 6 bases from V and 2 bases from J, with 8 bases in between.

The chain is built from TRBV11-2 and TRBJ2-1; TRBD2 matches 9 bases. Germline values: CDR1 SGHAT, CDR2 FQNNGV. The V gene end was trimmed by 6 bases and the J gene end by 9 bases; junction bases not matched to a gene: 3. The CDR3 extends over 12 amino acids. CDR3 nucleotides: TGTGCCAGCAGACTAGCGGGCGGTGAGCAGTTCTTC. It yields the protein CASRLAGGEQFF.

V usage is TRBV6-2 or TRBV6-3 and J usage is TRBJ1-5; tentative D call: TRBD1 (5 bases). The CDR3 sequence is 16 residues long. Trimming removed 6 bases from V and 0 bases from J, with 15 bases in between. CDR1 is MNHEY and CDR2 is SVGEGT in the germline V gene. This CDR3 is CASSDRGVNSNQPQHF. The CDR3 DNA sequence: TGTGCCAGCAGCGACCGGGGGGTAAATAGCAATCAGCCCCAGCATTTT.

The CDR3 spells CASSQGGLTEAFF. In DNA form, the CDR3 reads TGTGCCAGCAGCCAAGGGGGACTCACTGAAGCTTTCTTT. The rearrangement links TRBV3-1 (or the pseudogene TRBV3-2) to TRBJ1-1, with D possibly matching TRBD1 (5 bases). Trimming pared 1 base from V and 4 bases from J, leaving 7 bases between. The CDR3 is made up of 13 amino acids. Germline CDR1 reads LGHDT; CDR2 reads YNNKEL (reference sequence).